The 9 T cell receptor beta chains listed next were all sequenced from one sample in a study of T cell changes during pregnancy in multiple sclerosis. The data were produced by immunoSEQ multiplex PCR, yet TCRdb's version contains in-frame clones alone and is incomplete. The sample has roughly 29,000 clones; approximately 92% are singletons. The sample here was CD8+ T cells from peripheral blood mononuclear cells, taken before pregnancy. The receptors were sampled from a female donor with multiple sclerosis, enrolled in a pregnancy study.

This chain uses TRBV25-1 with TRBJ2-5, with D maybe TRBD2 (5 bases). There are 14 residues in the CDR3. The V end was cut by 1 base, the J end by 5 bases, with 11 bases between. CDR1 is MGHDK and CDR2 is SYGVNS in the germline V gene. DNA of the CDR3: TGTGCCAGCAGTGAATTGAGGGTCAGGGAGACCCAGTACTTC. It encodes CASSELRVRETQYF.

The gene calls are TRBV6-6 and TRBJ1-1, with D perhaps matching TRBD1 (6 bases). CDR1 and CDR2 (germline): MNHNY, SVGAGI (reference sequence). The V end was cut by 6 bases, the J end by 4 bases, with 12 bases between. This CDR3 comprises 13 residues. The CDR3 protein is CASRTGGATEAFF. CDR3 nucleotide sequence: TGTGCCAGCAGGACGGGGGGGGCCACTGAAGCTTTCTTT.

J is TRBJ1-5 and V is TRBV6-5, with D possibly matching TRBD1 (5 bases). This CDR3 contains 15 residues. Germline values: CDR1 MNHEY, CDR2 SVGAGI. Trimming removed 0 bases at V and 2 bases at J, with 8 bases between. CDR3: CASSYSGGGNQPQHF. CDR3 nucleotides: TGTGCCAGCAGTTACTCGGGGGGGGGCAATCAGCCCCAGCATTTT.

This chain links TRBV15 with TRBJ2-1; 9 positions match TRBD2. CDR3 length: 12 amino acids. V trimming: 5 bases; J trimming: 7 bases; junction bases outside the gene matches: 0. Germline assignment: CDR1 LNHNV and CDR2 YYDKDF (reference sequence). CDR3 bases: TGTGCCACCAGCGGACTAGCGAATGAGCAGTTCTTC. Its translation: CATSGLANEQFF.

This chain links TRBV9 with TRBJ2-1; 13 bases map to TRBD2. From germline, CDR1 is SGDLS and CDR2 YYNGEE. The CDR3 has 18 amino acids. The V segment lost 1 base and the J segment 6 bases; nucleotides outside the gene matches: 10. The CDR3 DNA follows: TGTGCCAGCAGCGTAACGGTGACTAGCGGGAGGCCTAGCAATGAGCAGTTCTTC. Translation gives CASSVTVTSGRPSNEQFF.

V gene TRBV7-7 combines with J gene TRBJ1-1; D unclear. The CDR3 contains 13 residues. The germline V gene encodes CDR1 SSHAT and CDR2 FNYEAQ (reference sequence). V was clipped by 2 bases and J by 3 bases, with 7 bases between them. The CDR3 here is CASSLRDYTEAFF. CDR3 DNA sequence: TGTGCCAGCAGCTTACGGGATTACACTGAAGCTTTCTTT.

The gene calls are TRBV19 and TRBJ2-1, with 7 bases that match TRBD2. The CDR3 totals 16 residues. Per the germline V gene, CDR1 is LNHDA and CDR2 is SQIVND (reference sequence). V dropped 2 bases and J dropped 4; count of bases not matched to a gene: 8. CDR3 sequence: CASSILPSGIYNEQFF. The CDR3, as DNA: TGTGCCAGTAGTATACTCCCTAGCGGCATATACAATGAGCAGTTCTTC.

The chain uses TRBV4-1 and TRBJ1-5; TRBD1 aligns across 7 bases. The V gene end was trimmed by 6 bases and the J gene end by 1 base; junction bases not matched to a gene: 12. The CDR3 length is 17 residues. Per germline, CDR1 MGHRA and CDR2 YSYEKL. Here the CDR3 reads CASSPHPGQKSNQPQHF. CDR3 nucleotides: TGCGCCAGCAGTCCTCATCCGGGACAGAAAAGCAATCAGCCCCAGCATTTT.

The chain links TRBV11-2 to TRBJ2-5; 9 positions agree with TRBD2. Germline V gene data show CDR1 as SGHAT and CDR2 as FQNNGV. The CDR3 has 15 amino acids. V was clipped by 3 bases and J by 7 bases; unmatched bases: 9. The CDR3 region has the DNA TGTGCCAGCAGCTTTCCGTTAGCGGGGGAATGGACCCAGTACTTC. Translating gives CASSFPLAGEWTQYF.